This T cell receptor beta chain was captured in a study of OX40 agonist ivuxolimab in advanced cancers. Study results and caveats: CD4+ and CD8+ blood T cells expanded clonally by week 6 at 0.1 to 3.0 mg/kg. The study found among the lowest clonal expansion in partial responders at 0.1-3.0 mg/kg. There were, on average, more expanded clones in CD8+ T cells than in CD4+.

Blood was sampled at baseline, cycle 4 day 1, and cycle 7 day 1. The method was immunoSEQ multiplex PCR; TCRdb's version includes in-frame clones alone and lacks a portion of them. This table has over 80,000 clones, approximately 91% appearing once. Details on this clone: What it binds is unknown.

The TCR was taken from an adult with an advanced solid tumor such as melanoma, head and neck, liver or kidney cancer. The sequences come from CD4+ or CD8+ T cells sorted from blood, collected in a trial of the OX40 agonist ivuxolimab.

This chain's CDR3 is CASSLSGVLSYGYTF. The CDR3 nucleotides are TGTGCCAGCAGCTTGTCAGGGGTCCTTTCCTATGGCTACACCTTC. The chain uses TRBV5-4 and TRBJ1-2; the D gene is possibly TRBD1 (6 bases). The germline CDR1 and CDR2 sequences are SGHNT and YYREEE (reference sequence). CDR3 length: 15 amino acids. Between the trimmed V and J ends, which lost 1 base and 4 bases, there was a span of 14 bases. The whole variable domain, remainder taken from reference TRBV5-4 and TRBJ1-2, is ETGVTQSPTHLIKTRGQQVTLRCSSQSGHNTVSWYQQALGQGPQFIFQYYREEENGRGNFPPRFSGLQFPNYSSELNVNALELDDSALYLCASSLSGVLSYGYTFGSGTRLTVV.